This record covers a single T cell receptor (beta chain). TCRdb's table, derived via immunoSEQ multiplex PCR, lists solely in-frame clones and lacks some. The sample lists more than 80,000 clones, about 84% occurring once. The data were obtained in a study of radiotherapy plus CTLA-4 blockade in lung cancer. Between the trimmed V and J ends, which lost 6 bases and 6 bases, there was a span of 15 bases. CDR1 and CDR2 (germline): MDHEN, SYDVKM. The CDR3 covers 14 residues. The V gene is TRBV28, the J gene TRBJ1-5; D might be TRBD1 (5 bases). The receptor was isolated from a human donor with non-small cell lung cancer that progressed on radiotherapy plus ipilimumab. Some clones in this sample may be carry-over from other donors' samples. The sequencing used peripheral blood, collected from a patient treated with radiotherapy plus ipilimumab. In DNA form, the CDR3 reads TGTGCCAGCAGCCCGGCCCACAGGATTCAGCCCCAGCATTTT. Residues: CASSPAHRIQPQHF.